This T cell receptor (beta chain) originates from a study of cytomegalovirus exposure and HLA in healthy donors. Use of 60 Vbeta and 13 Jbeta primers characterized the PCR. Repertoires were generated with immunoSEQ multiplex PCR, while TCRdb's copy carries only in-frame clones and drops some. This sample has 130,000 or so clones, with roughly 80% found just once. V lost 5 bases and J lost 4, with 14 bases in between. Germline CDR1 is MDHEN and CDR2 is SYDVKM. This CDR3 is built from 14 residues. Source material: PBMCs. This TCR was recovered from a man over 45 in good health and CMV-seronegative. The chain carries TRBV28 and TRBJ1-1; D call uncertain. CDR3 nucleotide sequence: TGTGCCAGCAGTCCCTACGGCCCTAGCACTGAAGCTTTCTTT. As protein: CASSPYGPSTEAFF.